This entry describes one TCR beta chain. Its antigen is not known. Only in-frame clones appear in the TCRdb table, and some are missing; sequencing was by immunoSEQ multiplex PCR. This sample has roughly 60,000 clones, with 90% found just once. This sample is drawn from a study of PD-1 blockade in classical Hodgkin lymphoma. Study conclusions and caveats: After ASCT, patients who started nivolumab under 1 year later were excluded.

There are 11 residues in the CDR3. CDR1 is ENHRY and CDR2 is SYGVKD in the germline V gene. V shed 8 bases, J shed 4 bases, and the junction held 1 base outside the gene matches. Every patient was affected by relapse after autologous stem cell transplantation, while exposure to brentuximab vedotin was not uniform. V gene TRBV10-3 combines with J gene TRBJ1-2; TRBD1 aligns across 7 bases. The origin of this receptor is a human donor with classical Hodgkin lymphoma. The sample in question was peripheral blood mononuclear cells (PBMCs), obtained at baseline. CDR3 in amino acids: CAIGDSYGYTF. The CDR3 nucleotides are TGTGCCATCGGGGACAGCTATGGCTACACCTTC.